The next 10 T cell receptor beta chains were all read from a single sample in a study of T cell repertoires in cytomegalovirus infection. The antigens of these receptors remain unknown. TCRdb re-called the reads through MiXCR, storing one row per CDR3 protein. This sample has about 740,000 distinct CDR3 sequences, with 30% to 35% found just once. The sample in question was cultured PBMCs, obtained from culture after CMV antigen stimulation. These receptors all stem from a human donor in good health (CMV status not recorded). Some clones in this sample may be carry-over from other donors' samples.

The table lists this clonotype with a few counts. The chain carries TRBV12-3 or TRBV12-4 and TRBJ2-7, with 7 nucleotides matching TRBD1. V shed 3 bases, J shed 6 bases, and the junction held 2 bases outside the gene matches. The CDR3 length is 12 residues. The chain's CDR3 is CASSLTGFEQYF. DNA for the CDR3: TGTGCCAGCAGTTTGACAGGGTTCGAGCAGTACTTC.

This clonotype occurred a few times. The genes are TRBV7-2 and TRBJ1-2, with a tentative D call TRBD1 (5 bases). The germline gives CDR1 SGHTA, CDR2 FQGNSA. CDR3 length equals 12 residues. Trimming cost V 2 bases and J 8 bases, with 9 bases left between them. The CDR3 here is CASSLKWGGYTF. CDR3 bases: TGTGCCAGCAGCTTAAAGTGGGGGGGCTACACCTTC.

This clonotype has more than one count but fewer than ten. The chain is built from TRBV19 and TRBJ1-6; D possibly corresponds to TRBD1 (5 bases). The germline V gene encodes CDR1 LNHDA and CDR2 SQIVND (reference sequence). Trimming removed 1 base from V and 6 bases from J, with 7 bases in between. The CDR3 contains 14 residues. CDR3 bases: TGTGCCAGTAGTATAGGGGACGGTAATTCACCCCTCCACTTT. It translates to CASSIGDGNSPLHF. Full variable domain (outside the CDR3, taken from reference TRBV19 and TRBJ1-6): DGGITQSPKYLFRKEGQNVTLSCEQNLNHDAMYWYRQDPGQGLRLIYYSQIVNDFQKGDIAEGYSVSREKKESFPLTVTSAQKNPTAFYLCASSIGDGNSPLHFGNGTRLTVT.

The CDR3 loop reads CATSREWRNVQETQYF. In DNA form, the CDR3 reads TGTGCCACCAGCAGAGAGTGGCGGAATGTACAAGAGACCCAGTACTTC. The V and J genes are TRBV15 and TRBJ2-5; D is unclear. Deletions cut 0 bases from V and 2 bases from J, with 13 bases between. The CDR3 is 16 residues long. Germline values: CDR1 LNHNV, CDR2 YYDKDF (reference sequence).

This clonotype was counted between two and nine times. The chain joins TRBV6-6 to TRBJ2-3, with a possible D match to TRBD2 (6 bases). This CDR3 comprises 17 residues. Germline loops: CDR1 MNHNY, CDR2 SVGAGI (reference sequence). V dropped 0 bases and J dropped 1 base, with 14 bases sitting between them. CDR3 nucleotide sequence: TGTGCCAGCAGTTACTCGAGGGGAGGAATAGGCACAGATACGCAGTATTTT. This translates into CASSYSRGGIGTDTQYF.

The chain carries TRBV4-3 and TRBJ2-2; D is uncertain. Trimming removed 0 bases at V and 5 bases at J, with 7 bases between. The CDR3 sequence is 14 residues long. Per the germline V gene, CDR1 is LGHNA and CDR2 is YSLEER. The CDR3 sequence is CASSQDRWTGELFF. The CDR3 DNA is TGCGCCAGCAGCCAAGATCGATGGACCGGGGAGCTGTTTTTT.

This clonotype showed up many times. The chain uses TRBV7-8 and TRBJ2-5; 9 bases align to TRBD1. Trimming cost V 1 base and J 5 bases; bases outside gene matches: 8. The length of the CDR3 is 16 residues. CDR1 SGHVS and CDR2 FQNEAQ come from the germline V gene. The CDR3 coding sequence is TGTGCCAGCAGCTTAGTACGGACAGGGGTTTTGGAGACCCAGTACTTC. This codes for CASSLVRTGVLETQYF.

This rearrangement joins TRBV10-3 to TRBJ1-3; no clear D gene. V lost 2 bases and J 0 bases, leaving 5 bases between the germline ends. The CDR3 is 14 residues long. The V gene's germline CDR1 is ENHRY and CDR2 SYGVKD. The CDR3 region is CAISEPGSGNTIYF. CDR3 bases: TGTGCCATCAGTGAGCCGGGCTCTGGAAACACCATATATTTT.

The chain employs TRBV23-1 and TRBJ1-2, with D unresolved. TRBV23-1 is an ORF, and what it does is uncertain. Deletions cut 0 bases from V and 0 bases from J, with 23 bases between. There are 20 residues in the CDR3. The CDR3 nucleotides are TGCGCCAGCAGTCAATCGCCCTCGGCAGCCTGGGGTTCAACTAACTATGGCTACACCTTC. This codes for CASSQSPSAAWGSTNYGYTF.

The chain recombines TRBV7-8 with TRBJ2-5; no reliable D call. V gave up 6 bases and J gave up 5 bases, with 13 bases separating them. Germline CDR1 SGHVS, CDR2 FQNEAQ. This CDR3 contains 13 residues. Written as DNA, the CDR3 is TGTGCCAGCAGAGGCTTCACGCAGGAGACCCAGTACTTC. Residues: CASRGFTQETQYF.